This record looks at one TCR beta chain sequence and its context. Measured with immunoSEQ multiplex PCR; TCRdb has only the in-frame clones, and not every one. In the table there are 140,000 to 150,000 clones, around nine tenths of which are singletons. This specimen comes from a study of T cell responses to AZD1222 COVID-19 vaccine. The CDR3 sequence is 15 residues long. Germline V gene lookup returns CDR1 SGHAT and CDR2 FQNNGV. V gave up 3 bases and J gave up 1 base, with 11 bases separating them. V and J are TRBV11-2 and TRBJ2-3; D possibly uses TRBD1 or TRBD2 (5 bases each). This sequence was found in an adult in good health. This sample comprised peripheral blood, obtained on day 0 of AZD1222 vaccination. This CDR3 is CASSLGVRGTDTQYF. CDR3 DNA: TGTGCCAGCAGCTTGGGGGTTCGGGGCACAGATACGCAGTATTTT.